The clone carrying this T cell receptor (beta chain) is a singleton in its sample. The data derive from a study of T cell changes during pregnancy in multiple sclerosis. Some clones are missing from TCRdb's copy, which holds only in-frame ones; the method was immunoSEQ multiplex PCR. This table holds about 100,000 clones, 90% to 95% found once. The CDR3 is 13 residues long. The germline gives CDR1 GTSNPN, CDR2 SVGIG (reference sequence). Trimming cost V 3 bases and J 7 bases, with 12 bases left between them. V and J are TRBV30 and TRBJ2-2, with D unclear. Sequencing was performed on peripheral blood, taken before pregnancy. This clonotype was obtained from a female donor with multiple sclerosis, enrolled in a pregnancy study. CDR3 amino acids: CAWRRDIFGELFF. The CDR3 DNA reads as TGTGCCTGGAGGCGAGACATCTTCGGGGAGCTGTTTTTT. The full variable domain, completed using reference TRBV30 and TRBJ2-2, is SQTIHQWPATLVQPVGSPLSLECTVEGTSNPNLYWYRQAAGRGLQLLFYSVGIGQISSEVPQNLSASRPQDRQFILSSKKLLLSDSGFYLCAWRRDIFGELFFGEGSRLTVL.